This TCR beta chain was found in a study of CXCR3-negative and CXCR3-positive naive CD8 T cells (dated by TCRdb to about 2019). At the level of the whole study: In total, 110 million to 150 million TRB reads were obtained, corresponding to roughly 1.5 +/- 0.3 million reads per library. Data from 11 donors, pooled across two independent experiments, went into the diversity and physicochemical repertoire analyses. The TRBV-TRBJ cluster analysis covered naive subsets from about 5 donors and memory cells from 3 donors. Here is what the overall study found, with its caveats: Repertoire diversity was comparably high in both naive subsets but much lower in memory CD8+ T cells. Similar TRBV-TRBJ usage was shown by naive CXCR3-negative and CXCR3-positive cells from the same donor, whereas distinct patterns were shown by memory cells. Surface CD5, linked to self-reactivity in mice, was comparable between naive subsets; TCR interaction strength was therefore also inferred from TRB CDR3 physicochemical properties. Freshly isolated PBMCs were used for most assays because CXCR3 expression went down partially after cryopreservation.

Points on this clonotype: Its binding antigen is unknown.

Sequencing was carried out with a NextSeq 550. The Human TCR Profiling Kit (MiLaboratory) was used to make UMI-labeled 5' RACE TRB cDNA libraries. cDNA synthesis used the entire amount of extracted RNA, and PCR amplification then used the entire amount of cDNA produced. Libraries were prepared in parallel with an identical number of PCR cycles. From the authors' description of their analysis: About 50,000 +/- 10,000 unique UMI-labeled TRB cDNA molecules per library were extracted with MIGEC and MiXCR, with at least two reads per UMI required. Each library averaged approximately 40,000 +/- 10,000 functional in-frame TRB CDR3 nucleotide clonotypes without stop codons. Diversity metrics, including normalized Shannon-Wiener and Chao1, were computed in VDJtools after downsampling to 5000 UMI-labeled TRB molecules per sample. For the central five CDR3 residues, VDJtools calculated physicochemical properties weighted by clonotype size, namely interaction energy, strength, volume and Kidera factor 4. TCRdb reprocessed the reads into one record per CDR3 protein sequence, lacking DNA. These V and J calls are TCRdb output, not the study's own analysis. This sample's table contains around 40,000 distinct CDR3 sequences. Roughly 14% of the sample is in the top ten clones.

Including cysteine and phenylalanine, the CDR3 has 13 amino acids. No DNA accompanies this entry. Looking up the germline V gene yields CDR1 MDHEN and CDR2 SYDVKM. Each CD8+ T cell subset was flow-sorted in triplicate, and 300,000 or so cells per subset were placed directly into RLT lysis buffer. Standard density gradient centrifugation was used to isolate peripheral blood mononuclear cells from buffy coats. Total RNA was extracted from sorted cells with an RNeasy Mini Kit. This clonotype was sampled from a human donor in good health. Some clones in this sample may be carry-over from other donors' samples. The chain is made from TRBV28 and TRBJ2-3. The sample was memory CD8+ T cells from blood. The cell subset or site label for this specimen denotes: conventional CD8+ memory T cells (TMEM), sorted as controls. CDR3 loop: CASSSGLTDTQYF.